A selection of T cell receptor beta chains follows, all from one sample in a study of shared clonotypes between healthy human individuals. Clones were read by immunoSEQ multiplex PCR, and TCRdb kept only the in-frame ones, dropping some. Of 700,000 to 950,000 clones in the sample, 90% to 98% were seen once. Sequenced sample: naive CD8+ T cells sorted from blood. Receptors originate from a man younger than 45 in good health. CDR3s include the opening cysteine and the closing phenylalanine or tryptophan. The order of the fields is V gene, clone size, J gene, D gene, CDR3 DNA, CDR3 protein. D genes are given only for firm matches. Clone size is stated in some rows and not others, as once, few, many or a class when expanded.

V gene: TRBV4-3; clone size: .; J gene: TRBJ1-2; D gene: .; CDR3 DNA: TGCGCCAGCAGCCAGGGCACTCGAGGTAGCGGCTATGGCTACACCTTC; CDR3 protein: CASSQGTRGSGYGYTF
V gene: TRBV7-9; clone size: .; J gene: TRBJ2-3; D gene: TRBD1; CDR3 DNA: TGTGCCAGCAGCTCGGGACAGACAATTACAGATACGCAGTATTTT; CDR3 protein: CASSSGQTITDTQYF
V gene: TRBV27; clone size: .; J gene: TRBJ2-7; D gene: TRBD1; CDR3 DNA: TGTGCCAGCAGTTTTTCGGGACAGGGGTCCTACGAGCAGTACTTC; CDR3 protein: CASSFSGQGSYEQYF
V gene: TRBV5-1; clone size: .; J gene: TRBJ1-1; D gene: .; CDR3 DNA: TGCGCCAGCAGCTTGAACCGAGGGGACACTGAAGCTTTCTTT; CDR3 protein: CASSLNRGDTEAFF
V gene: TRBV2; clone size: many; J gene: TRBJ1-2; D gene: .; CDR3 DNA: TGTGCCAGCAGTGATCTGGGGGGCAACTATGGCTACACCTTC; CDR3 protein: CASSDLGGNYGYTF
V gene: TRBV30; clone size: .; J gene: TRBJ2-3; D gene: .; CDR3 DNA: TGTGCCTGGAGCCTGACCGATGCTAGCACAGATACGCAGTATTTT; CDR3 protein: CAWSLTDASTDTQYF
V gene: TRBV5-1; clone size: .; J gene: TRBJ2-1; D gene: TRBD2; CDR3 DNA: TGCGCCAGCAGCCAACGACTAGGGGGACTAGCGAATGAGCAGTTCTTC; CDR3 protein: CASSQRLGGLANEQFF
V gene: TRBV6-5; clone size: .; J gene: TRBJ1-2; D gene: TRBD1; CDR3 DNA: TGTGCCAGCACCTGGGACAGGGCCCATGGCTACACCTTC; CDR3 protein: CASTWDRAHGYTF
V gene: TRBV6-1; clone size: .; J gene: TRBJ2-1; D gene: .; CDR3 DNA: TGTGCCAGCAGTGAAGAACGAGGGACCTACAATGAGCAGTTCTTC; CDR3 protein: CASSEERGTYNEQFF
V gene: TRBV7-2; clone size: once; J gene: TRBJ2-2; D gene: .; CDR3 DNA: TGTGCCAGCAGCTTAGCGAGTAGGACGATCACCGGGGAGCTGTTTTTT; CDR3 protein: CASSLASRTITGELFF
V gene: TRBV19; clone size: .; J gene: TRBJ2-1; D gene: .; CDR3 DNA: TGTGCCAGTAGTACCCCGAAGTCACTTGCAGGTGAGCAGTTCTTC; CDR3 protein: CASSTPKSLAGEQFF
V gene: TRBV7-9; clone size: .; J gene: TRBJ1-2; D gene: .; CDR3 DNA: TGTGCCAGCAGCTTAGGAGGTCTTAACTATGGCTACACCTTC; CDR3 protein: CASSLGGLNYGYTF
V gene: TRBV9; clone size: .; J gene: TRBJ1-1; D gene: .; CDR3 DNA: TGTGCCAGCAGCCGCAGGGGAGATGATACTGAAGCTTTCTTT; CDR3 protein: CASSRRGDDTEAFF
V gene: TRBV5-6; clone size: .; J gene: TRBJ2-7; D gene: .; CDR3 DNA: TGTGCCAGCAGCTTGGGGGCCGGCGACGAGCAGTACTTC; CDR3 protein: CASSLGAGDEQYF
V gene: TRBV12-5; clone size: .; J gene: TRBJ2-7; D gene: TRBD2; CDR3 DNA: TGTGCTAGTGCCCTTAGCGGGAGGGCTTACGAGCAGTACTTC; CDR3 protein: CASALSGRAYEQYF
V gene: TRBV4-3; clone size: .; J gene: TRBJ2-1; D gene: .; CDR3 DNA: TGCGCCAGCAGCCAATTCGGAAGAGAGCAGTTCTTC; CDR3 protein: CASSQFGREQFF
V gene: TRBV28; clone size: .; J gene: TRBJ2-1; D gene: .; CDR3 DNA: TGTGCCAGCAGCAGGGGAAGCAATGAGCAGTTCTTC; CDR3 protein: CASSRGSNEQFF
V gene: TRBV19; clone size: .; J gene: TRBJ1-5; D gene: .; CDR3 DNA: TGTGCCAGTAGTATAGGCAGAGGTTATAGCAATCAGCCCCAGCATTTT; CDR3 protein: CASSIGRGYSNQPQHF
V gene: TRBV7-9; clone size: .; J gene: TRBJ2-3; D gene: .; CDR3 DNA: TGTGCCAGCAGCTATAGTGGCGGACCCACAGATACGCAGTATTTT; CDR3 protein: CASSYSGGPTDTQYF
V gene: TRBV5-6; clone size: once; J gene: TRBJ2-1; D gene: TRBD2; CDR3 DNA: TGTGCCAGCAGCTCCCGGCGGACTAGCGGGTCGGGCGAGCAGTTCTTC; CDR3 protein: CASSSRRTSGSGEQFF